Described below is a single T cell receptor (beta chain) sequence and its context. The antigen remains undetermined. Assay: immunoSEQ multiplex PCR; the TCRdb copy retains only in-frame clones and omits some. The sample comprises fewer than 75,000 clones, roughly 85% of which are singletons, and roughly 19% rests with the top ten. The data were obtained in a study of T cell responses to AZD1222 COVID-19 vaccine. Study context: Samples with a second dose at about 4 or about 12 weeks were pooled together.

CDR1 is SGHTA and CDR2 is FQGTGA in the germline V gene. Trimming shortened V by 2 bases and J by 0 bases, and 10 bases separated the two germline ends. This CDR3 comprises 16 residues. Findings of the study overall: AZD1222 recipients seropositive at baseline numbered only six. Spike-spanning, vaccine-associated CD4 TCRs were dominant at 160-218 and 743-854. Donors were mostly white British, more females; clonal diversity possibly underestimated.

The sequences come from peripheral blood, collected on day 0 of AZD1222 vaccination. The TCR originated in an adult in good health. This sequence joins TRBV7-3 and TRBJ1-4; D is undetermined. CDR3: CASSLSRAATNEKLFF. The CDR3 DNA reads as TGTGCCAGCAGCTTATCGAGGGCAGCAACTAATGAAAAACTGTTTTTT. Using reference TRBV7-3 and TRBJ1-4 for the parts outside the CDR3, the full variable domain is GAGVSQTPSNKVTEKGKYVELRCDPISGHTALYWYRQSLGQGPEFLIYFQGTGAADDSGLPNDRFFAVRPEGSVSTLKIQRTERGDSAVYLCASSLSRAATNEKLFFGSGTQLSVL.